This T cell receptor beta chain comes out of a study of beta chain features in type 1 diabetes. The ends were cut back, 0 bases at V and 5 bases at J, with 8 bases in the middle. Germline V gene lookup returns CDR1 KGHSH and CDR2 LQKENI. The CDR3 is 14 amino acids. This clone has only a few counts. Antigen specificity is unknown. Of the isolated RNA, all was reverse transcribed, and so the sequenced material was expressed TCRB transcripts. Repertoires were generated with immunoSEQ multiplex PCR, while TCRdb's copy carries only in-frame clones and drops some. The sample lists 330,000 or so clones; about 20% were seen once. Sorted CD4+ subsets: naive, central memory, regulatory, stem cell-like memory (CD45RO/CCR7/CD25/CD127/CD95/CD27 panel). The study's findings and limits: Possibly, sequencing cDNA over-represented cells that had high TCR expression levels.

The clonotype comes from a woman between 18 and 30 years old in good health. The rearrangement joins TRBV18 to TRBJ2-1; D is undetermined. The sequenced material came from naive CD4+ T cells from blood. CDR3 sequence reads: CASSPPQLNNEQFF. The CDR3 DNA reads as TGTGCCAGCTCACCACCGCAACTCAACAATGAGCAGTTCTTC. The complete variable domain, with remaining parts taken from reference TRBV18 and TRBJ2-1, reads NAGVMQNPRHLVRRRGQEARLRCSPMKGHSHVYWYRQLPEEGLKFMVYLQKENIIDESGMPKERFSAEFPKEGPSILRIQQVVRGDSAAYFCASSPPQLNNEQFFGPGTRLTVL.